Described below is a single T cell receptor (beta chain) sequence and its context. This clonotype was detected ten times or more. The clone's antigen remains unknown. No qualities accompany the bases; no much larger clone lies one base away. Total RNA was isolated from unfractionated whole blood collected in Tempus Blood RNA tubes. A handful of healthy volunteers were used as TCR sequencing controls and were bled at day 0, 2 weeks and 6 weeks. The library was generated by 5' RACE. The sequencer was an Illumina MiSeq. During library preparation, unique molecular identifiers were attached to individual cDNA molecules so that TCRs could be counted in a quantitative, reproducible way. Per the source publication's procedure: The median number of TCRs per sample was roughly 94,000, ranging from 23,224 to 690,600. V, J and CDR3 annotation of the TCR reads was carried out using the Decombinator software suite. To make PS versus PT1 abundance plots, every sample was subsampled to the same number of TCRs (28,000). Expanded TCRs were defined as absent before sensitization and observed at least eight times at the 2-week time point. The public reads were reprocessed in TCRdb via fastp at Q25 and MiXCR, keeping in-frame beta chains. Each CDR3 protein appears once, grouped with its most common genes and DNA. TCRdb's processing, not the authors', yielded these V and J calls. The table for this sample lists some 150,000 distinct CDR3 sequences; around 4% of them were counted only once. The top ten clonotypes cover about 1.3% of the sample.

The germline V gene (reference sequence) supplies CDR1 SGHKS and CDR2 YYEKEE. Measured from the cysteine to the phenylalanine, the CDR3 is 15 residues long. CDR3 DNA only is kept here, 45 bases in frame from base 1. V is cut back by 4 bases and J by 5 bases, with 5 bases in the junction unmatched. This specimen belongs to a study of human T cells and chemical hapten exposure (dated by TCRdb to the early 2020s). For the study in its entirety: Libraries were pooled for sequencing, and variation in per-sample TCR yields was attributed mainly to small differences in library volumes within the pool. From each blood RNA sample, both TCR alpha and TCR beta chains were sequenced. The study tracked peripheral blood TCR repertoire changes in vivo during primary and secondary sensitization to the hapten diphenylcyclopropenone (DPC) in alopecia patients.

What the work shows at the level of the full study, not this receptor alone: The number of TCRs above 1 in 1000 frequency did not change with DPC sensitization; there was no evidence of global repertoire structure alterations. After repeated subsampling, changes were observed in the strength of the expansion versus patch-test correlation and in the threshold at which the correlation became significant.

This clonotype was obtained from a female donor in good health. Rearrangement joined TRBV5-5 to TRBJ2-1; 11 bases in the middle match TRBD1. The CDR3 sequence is CASSRTGGLNNEQFF. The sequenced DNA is TGTGCCAGCAGCCGGACAGGGGGCCTTAACAATGAGCAGTTCTTC. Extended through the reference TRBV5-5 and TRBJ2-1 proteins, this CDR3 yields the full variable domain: DAGVTQSPTHLIKTRGQQVTLRCSPISGHKSVSWYQQVLGQGPQFIFQYYEKEERGRGNFPDRFSARQFPNYSSELNVNALLLGDSALYLCASSRTGGLNNEQFFGPGTRLTVL.